The clone carrying this T cell receptor beta chain was seen a few times. Using its own MiXCR run on the 5' RACE reads, TCRdb lists one record per CDR3 protein. The profile shows some 29,000 distinct CDR3 sequences, 4% to 5.5% of them singletons. This entry belongs to a study of early T cells in non-severe SARS-CoV-2 infection. CDR1 and CDR2 (germline): GTSNPN, SVGIG (reference sequence). The germline V and J ends were trimmed by 4 bases and 7 bases, with 28 bases remaining between them. The length of the CDR3 is 17 residues. The chain uses TRBV30 and TRBJ1-2; D is ambiguous. This receptor was taken from an adult who was a healthcare worker with PCR-confirmed SARS-CoV-2 infection or an uninfected control (not recorded which). The sequenced material came from whole blood. The CDR3 is CAWTSSPRVPDKVGYTF. Written as DNA, the CDR3 is TGTGCCTGGACCTCCTCTCCCCGGGTTCCCGATAAAGTTGGCTACACCTTC.